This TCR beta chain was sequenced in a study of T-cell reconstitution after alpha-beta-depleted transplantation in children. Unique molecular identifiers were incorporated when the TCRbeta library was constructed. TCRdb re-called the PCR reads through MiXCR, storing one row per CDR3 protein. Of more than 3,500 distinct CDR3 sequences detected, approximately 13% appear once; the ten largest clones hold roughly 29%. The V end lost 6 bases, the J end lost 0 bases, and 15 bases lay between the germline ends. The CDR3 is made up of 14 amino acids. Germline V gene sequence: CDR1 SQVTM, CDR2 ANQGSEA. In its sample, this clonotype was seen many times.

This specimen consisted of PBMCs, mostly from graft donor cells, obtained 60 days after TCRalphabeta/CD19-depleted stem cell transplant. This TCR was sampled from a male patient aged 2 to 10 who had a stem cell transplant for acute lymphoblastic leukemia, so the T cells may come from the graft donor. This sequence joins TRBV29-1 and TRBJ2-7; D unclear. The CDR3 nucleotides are TGCAGCGTCGCATTTGACTTGGGCTCCTACGAGCAGTACTTC. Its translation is CSVAFDLGSYEQYF.